These 28 T cell receptor beta chains originate from one sample sequenced in a study of OX40 agonist ivuxolimab in advanced cancers. Sequencing was performed with immunoSEQ multiplex PCR; in TCRdb, only in-frame clones are kept and a portion is missing. The table lists around 78,000 clones, around 87% of them singletons. The sequenced sample was CD4+ or CD8+ T cells sorted from blood, obtained in a trial of the OX40 agonist ivuxolimab. These receptors came from an adult with an advanced solid tumor such as melanoma, head and neck, liver or kidney cancer.

The rearrangement uses TRBV5-1 and TRBJ2-1, with D unclear. The CDR3 totals 15 residues. V lost 4 bases and J 8 bases, leaving 19 bases between the germline ends. Germline V gives CDR1 SGHRS, CDR2 YFSETQ. CDR3 in DNA: TGCGCCAGCAGCCCGAACTCCCAGGTCTCTTATGAGCAGTTCTTC. It codes for CASSPNSQVSYEQFF.

This clone has just a few counts. The chain combines TRBV11-2 with TRBJ2-7, with D uncertain. The ends were cut back, 2 bases at V and 6 bases at J, with 14 bases in the middle. CDR1 is SGHAT and CDR2 is FQNNGV in the germline V gene. The CDR3 totals 14 residues. The CDR3 nucleotides are TGTGCCAGCAGCTTAATTTTCGGCGATAGCGAGCAGTACTTC. Translation gives CASSLIFGDSEQYF.

CDR3 in amino acids: CASSQGAAGLGYTGELFF. The CDR3 DNA reads TGCGCCAGCAGCCAAGGTGCGGCTGGACTAGGCTATACCGGGGAGCTGTTTTTT. The gene calls are TRBV4-3 and TRBJ2-2, with 7 bases lining up with TRBD2. Trimming cost V 1 base and J 5 bases; bases outside gene matches: 13. The CDR3 contains 18 residues. Germline CDR1 LGHNA, CDR2 YSLEER.

The J gene is TRBJ1-6, the V gene TRBV2; D is uncertain. The V gene's germline CDR1 is SNHLY and CDR2 FYNNEI. Trimming removed 1 base at V and 7 bases at J, with 8 bases between. This CDR3 region has 14 residues. Here the CDR3 DNA reads TGTGCCAGCAGTGAAGGGCGGCCCAATTCACCCCTCCACTTT. Amino acid sequence: CASSEGRPNSPLHF.

This clone has just a few counts. The chain couples TRBV10-3 to TRBJ1-2; 10 nucleotides agree with TRBD1. The trim removed 3 bases at V and 6 bases at J, leaving 7 bases unmatched. Per the germline V gene, CDR1 is ENHRY and CDR2 is SYGVKD. The CDR3 is made up of 15 amino acids. CDR3 protein: CAISDPRGTGDGYTF. In nucleotides, the CDR3 is TGTGCCATCAGTGACCCGCGGGGGACAGGGGATGGCTACACCTTC.

The chain uses TRBV27 and TRBJ2-7; 7 bases align to TRBD2. The CDR3 length is 16 residues. J gave up 0 bases and V 2 bases, and 7 bases lay outside the gene matches. Germline values: CDR1 MNHEY, CDR2 SMNVEV (reference sequence). CDR3 loop: CASSLKPWGGSYEQYF. The CDR3 nucleotides are TGTGCCAGCAGTTTAAAGCCGTGGGGGGGCTCCTACGAGCAGTACTTC.

The chain carries TRBV5-4 and TRBJ2-6; D is uncertain. This CDR3 contains 16 residues. The ends were cut back, 0 bases at V and 0 bases at J, with 7 bases in the middle. Germline CDR1 and CDR2: SGHNT and YYREEE (reference sequence). In DNA, the CDR3 is TGTGCCAGCAGCTTGGGGGTTTCCTCTGGGGCCAACGTCCTGACTTTC. Protein: CASSLGVSSGANVLTF.

The CDR3 DNA follows: TGTGCCAGCTCACCCCTTGCTCCCCAGCGGGACGTGCAGGATACGCAGTATTTT. Protein product: CASSPLAPQRDVQDTQYF. This chain joins TRBV18 and TRBJ2-3, with 7 bases matching TRBD2. Germline CDR1 KGHSH, CDR2 LQKENI. J lost 6 bases, V lost 3 bases, and 18 bases had no gene match. The CDR3 runs 18 residues. Based on the CDR3 plus reference TRBV18 and TRBJ2-3, the full variable domain is NAGVMQNPRHLVRRRGQEARLRCSPMKGHSHVYWYRQLPEEGLKFMVYLQKENIIDESGMPKERFSAEFPKEGPSILRIQQVVRGDSAAYFCASSPLAPQRDVQDTQYFGPGTRLTVL.

This chain links TRBV19 with TRBJ1-5, with D unclear. The germline gives CDR1 LNHDA, CDR2 SQIVND (reference sequence). This CDR3 contains 12 residues. V was shortened by 3 bases and J by 4 bases, with 4 bases between the two germline ends. The CDR3 nucleotides read TGTGCCAGTAGTATCCAGAATCAGCCCCAGCATTTT. The encoded protein is CASSIQNQPQHF.

V is TRBV7-8 and J is TRBJ1-1; D is unresolved. Germline CDR1 is SGHVS and CDR2 is FQNEAQ. Trimming pared 2 bases from V and 5 bases from J, leaving 6 bases between. CDR3 length: 12 amino acids. The CDR3 is CASSLTGTEAFF. CDR3 coding DNA: TGTGCCAGCAGCTTAACGGGAACTGAAGCTTTCTTT. Drawing the rest from reference TRBV7-8 and TRBJ1-1, the complete variable domain is GAGVSQSPRYKVAKRGQDVALRCDPISGHVSLFWYQQALGQGPEFLTYFQNEAQLDKSGLPSDRFFAERPEGSVSTLKIQRTQQEDSAVYLCASSLTGTEAFFGQGTRLTVV.

The chain uses TRBV6-1 and TRBJ2-5, with D possibly being TRBD2 (6 bases). The CDR3 extends over 13 amino acids. Germline V gene sequence: CDR1 MNHNS, CDR2 SASEGT. Trimming took 6 bases from V and 5 from J, leaving 13 bases between them. The CDR3 region is CASRTGGAETQYF. In DNA, the CDR3 is TGTGCCAGCAGAACTGGAGGGGCGGAGACCCAGTACTTC.

The rearrangement joins TRBV28 to TRBJ2-3, with unresolved D. This CDR3 is built from 12 residues. Germline V lookup: CDR1 MDHEN, CDR2 SYDVKM. The germline V and J ends were trimmed by 8 bases and 0 bases, with 6 bases remaining between them. CDR3 sequence reads: CASLTSTDTQYF. CDR3 coding DNA: TGTGCCAGCCTAACTAGCACAGATACGCAGTATTTT.

V usage is TRBV5-1 and J usage is TRBJ2-5, with 7 bases fitting TRBD1. The CDR3 length is 14 residues. Germline V gives CDR1 SGHRS, CDR2 YFSETQ. V gave up 4 bases and J gave up 4 bases; unmatched junction bases: 7. The CDR3 loop is CASSVQGVIETQYF. CDR3 sequence (DNA): TGCGCCAGCAGCGTGCAGGGGGTCATAGAGACCCAGTACTTC. The variable domain in full, with the rest retrieved from reference TRBV5-1 and TRBJ2-5, is KAGVTQTPRYLIKTRGQQVTLSCSPISGHRSVSWYQQTPGQGLQFLFEYFSETQRNKGNFPGRFSGRQFSNSRSEMNVSTLELGDSALYLCASSVQGVIETQYFGPGTRLLVL.

The V and J genes are TRBV4-1 and TRBJ1-2; a weak D match, TRBD1 (6 bases). V was shortened by 4 bases and J by 7 bases, with 16 bases between the two germline ends. CDR1 MGHRA and CDR2 YSYEKL come from the germline V gene. The CDR3 length is 14 residues. The CDR3 region is CASSPSGGLSGYTF. The CDR3 coding sequence is TGCGCCAGCAGCCCCAGCGGGGGGCTGAGTGGCTACACCTTC.

The gene calls are TRBV27 and TRBJ1-5; D gene unclear. The germline V and J ends were trimmed by 3 bases and 0 bases, with 12 bases remaining between them. The CDR3 contains 16 residues. Germline CDR1 and CDR2: MNHEY and SMNVEV (reference sequence). DNA of the CDR3: TGTGCCAGCAGTTTGTATAGGCCCGGTAGCAATCAGCCCCAGCATTTT. This translates into CASSLYRPGSNQPQHF.

The chain links TRBV6-5 to TRBJ1-4, with unresolved D. With 6 bases removed from V and 8 bases from J, the gap between germline ends came to 13 bases. In germline, CDR1 is MNHEY, CDR2 SVGAGI. The CDR3 is made up of 13 amino acids. For the CDR3, the DNA is TGTGCCAGCAGCCGACACTTCGGGGAAAAACTGTTTTTT. This encodes CASSRHFGEKLFF.

The chain couples TRBV9 to TRBJ1-2, with 9 nucleotides matching TRBD1. The CDR3 totals 14 residues. From germline, CDR1 is SGDLS and CDR2 YYNGEE. With V trimmed by 4 bases and J by 7 bases, 8 bases remained unmatched. The CDR3 protein is CASSFGTGRGGYTF. In DNA form, the CDR3 reads TGTGCCAGCAGCTTTGGGACAGGGAGGGGTGGCTACACCTTC. The full variable domain, with the rest looked up from reference TRBV9 and TRBJ1-2, is DSGVTQTPKHLITATGQRVTLRCSPRSGDLSVYWYQQSLDQGLQFLIQYYNGEERAKGNILERFSAQQFPDLHSELNLSSLELGDSALYFCASSFGTGRGGYTFGSGTRLTVV.

This sequence joins TRBV19 and TRBJ2-5; 7 bases map to TRBD1. V dropped 5 bases and J dropped 3; count of bases not matched to a gene: 9. Germline values: CDR1 LNHDA, CDR2 SQIVND (reference sequence). The CDR3 contains 15 residues. The CDR3 DNA reads as TGTGCCAGTAGTCCATGGGACAGTCCTAAAGAGACCCAGTACTTC. Its protein product is CASSPWDSPKETQYF.

This rearrangement joins TRBV6-5 to TRBJ1-2; no clear D. V was shortened by 5 bases and J by 7 bases, with 11 bases between the two germline ends. The CDR3 loop spans 12 amino acids. Germline values: CDR1 MNHEY, CDR2 SVGAGI. This CDR3 is CASSPVGSGYTF. The CDR3 DNA sequence: TGTGCCAGCAGTCCGGTGGGGTCTGGCTACACCTTC.

The chain has TRBV4-3 and TRBJ1-2, with a tentative D call TRBD1 (6 bases). The V gene lost 0 bases and the J gene lost 3 bases, with 11 bases spanning the gap. The CDR3 extends over 15 amino acids. Looked up from germline, CDR1 is LGHNA and CDR2 is YSLEER. The CDR3 region is CASSQDRGGDYGYTF. The CDR3 DNA reads as TGCGCCAGCAGCCAAGACAGGGGAGGTGACTATGGCTACACCTTC.

The gene calls are TRBV5-1 and TRBJ1-1; 8 bases fit TRBD1. The CDR3 runs to 13 residues. Germline trimming cut 5 bases from V and 6 bases from J; bases unmatched to any gene: 6. CDR1 SGHRS and CDR2 YFSETQ come from the germline V gene. The chain's CDR3 is CASRPTGEAEAFF. CDR3 DNA: TGCGCCAGCAGACCGACAGGGGAAGCTGAAGCTTTCTTT.

This chain connects TRBV9 to TRBJ2-2; D is ambiguous. This CDR3 has 14 amino acids. V was trimmed by 0 bases and J by 3 bases, leaving 6 bases between them. Germline assignment: CDR1 SGDLS and CDR2 YYNGEE. CDR3 region: CASSVVVDTGELFF. The CDR3 DNA reads TGTGCCAGCAGCGTAGTTGTGGACACCGGGGAGCTGTTTTTT.

This chain links TRBV7-9 with TRBJ2-5; tentatively, D is TRBD1 (6 bases). This CDR3 is built from 15 residues. Trimming took 2 bases from V and 3 from J, leaving 13 bases between them. From germline, CDR1 is SEHNR and CDR2 FQNEAQ (reference sequence). CDR3 region: CASSLLGTPKETQYF. Written as DNA, the CDR3 is TGTGCCAGCAGCTTACTCGGGACACCTAAAGAGACCCAGTACTTC.

This sequence joins TRBV4-2 and TRBJ2-1; TRBD2 might be the D (6 bases). Trimming stripped 4 bases from V and 8 bases from J, with 15 bases between. The CDR3 spans 14 residues. Germline V gene sequence: CDR1 LGHNA, CDR2 YNFKEQ. This chain's CDR3 is CASSRTTGADEQFF. The CDR3 DNA reads as TGTGCCAGCAGCCGGACTACAGGCGCAGATGAGCAGTTCTTC.

The rearrangement links TRBV5-1 to TRBJ2-3; 8 nucleotides line up with TRBD2. There are 14 residues in the CDR3. After removal of 6 bases from V and 5 bases from J, the junction contained 8 bases not matched to a gene. Germline loops: CDR1 SGHRS, CDR2 YFSETQ. The DNA for the CDR3 is TGCGCCAGCAAGGGAGCGGGAGCTGTAGATACGCAGTATTTT. This translates into CASKGAGAVDTQYF.

This sequence joins TRBV27 and TRBJ2-7; D is unclear. Germline values: CDR1 MNHEY, CDR2 SMNVEV (reference sequence). V gave up 6 bases and J gave up 0 bases, with 15 bases separating them. CDR3 length equals 15 residues. CDR3 amino acids: CASSPKPQRSYEQYF. The DNA for the CDR3 is TGTGCCAGCAGCCCTAAACCACAGCGCTCCTACGAGCAGTACTTC.

V usage is TRBV10-3 and J usage is TRBJ2-2, with TRBD1 matching over 8 bases. The CDR3 loop spans 14 amino acids. The junction had 4 bases not matched to a gene; V was cut back by 7 bases and J by 3 bases. CDR1 is ENHRY and CDR2 is SYGVKD in the germline V gene. In DNA, the CDR3 is TGTGCCATCACAGGACAGGGAGACACCGGGGAGCTGTTTTTT. It codes for CAITGQGDTGELFF.

CDR3 residues: CSARGQGQAFF. CDR3 DNA: TGCAGTGCTAGAGGACAGGGCCAAGCTTTCTTT. The V call is TRBV20-1, the J call TRBJ1-1; TRBD1 aligns across 7 bases. The CDR3 contains 11 residues. Germline CDR1 is DFQATT and CDR2 is SNEGSKA (reference sequence). The V segment lost 1 base and the J segment 9 bases; nucleotides outside the gene matches: 2.